One T cell receptor (beta chain) is described in this entry. The data are from a study of blood T cell repertoires in COVID-19. For the study at large: Samples taken during acute and convalescent COVID-19 were collected in the United States, Italy and Spain. From T cells, B-cell-depleted T cells, or PBMCs came the material, which was cDNA or gDNA.

Repertoires were generated with immunoSEQ multiplex PCR, while TCRdb's copy carries only in-frame clones and drops some. Here the sample spans around 160,000 clones, 85% being singletons. This CDR3 has 16 amino acids. The junction had 9 bases not matched to a gene; V was cut back by 2 bases and J by 5 bases. Germline assignment: CDR1 MDHEN and CDR2 SYDVKM. Sequencing input: peripheral blood. This TCR came from a woman in her thirties or forties with active or convalescent COVID-19. The rearrangement joins TRBV28 to TRBJ1-2; TRBD1 matches at 9 bases. This CDR3 reads CASSLAIMTGGYGYTF. The CDR3 nucleotides are TGTGCCAGCAGTTTAGCTATAATGACAGGGGGGTATGGCTACACCTTC.